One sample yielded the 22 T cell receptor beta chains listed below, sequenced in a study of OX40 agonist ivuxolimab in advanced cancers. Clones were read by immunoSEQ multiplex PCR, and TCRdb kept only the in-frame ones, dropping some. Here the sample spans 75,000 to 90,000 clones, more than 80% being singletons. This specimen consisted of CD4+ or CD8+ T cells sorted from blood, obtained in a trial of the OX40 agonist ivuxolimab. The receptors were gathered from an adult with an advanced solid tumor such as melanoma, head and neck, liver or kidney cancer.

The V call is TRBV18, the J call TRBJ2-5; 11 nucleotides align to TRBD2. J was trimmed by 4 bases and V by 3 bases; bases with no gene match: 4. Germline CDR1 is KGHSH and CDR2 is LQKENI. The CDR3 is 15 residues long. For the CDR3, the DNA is TGTGCCAGCTCACCTCGAGGGACTAGCGGAGAGACCCAGTACTTC. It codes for CASSPRGTSGETQYF.

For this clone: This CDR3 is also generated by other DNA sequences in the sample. DNA for the CDR3: TGTGCCAGCACCATTGGGGCAGGGACCACTGAAGCTTTCTTT. This translates into CASTIGAGTTEAFF. The rearrangement links TRBV7-8 to TRBJ1-1, with D maybe TRBD1 (5 bases). The CDR3 sequence is 14 residues long. Per germline, CDR1 SGHVS and CDR2 FQNEAQ. The V and J ends lost 7 bases and 4 bases respectively, with 16 bases between them.

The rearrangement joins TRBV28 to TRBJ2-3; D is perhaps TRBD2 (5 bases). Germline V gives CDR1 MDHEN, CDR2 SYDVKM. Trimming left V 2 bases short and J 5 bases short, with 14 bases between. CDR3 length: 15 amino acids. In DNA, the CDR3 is TGTGCCAGCAGTTTAGCGGGCGCAATAGTAGATACGCAGTATTTT. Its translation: CASSLAGAIVDTQYF.

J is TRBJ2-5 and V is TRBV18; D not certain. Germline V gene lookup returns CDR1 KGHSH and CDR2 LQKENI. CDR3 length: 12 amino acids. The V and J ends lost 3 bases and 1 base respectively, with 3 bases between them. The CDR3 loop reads CASSPGQETQYF. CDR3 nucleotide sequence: TGTGCCAGCTCACCGGGCCAAGAGACCCAGTACTTC.

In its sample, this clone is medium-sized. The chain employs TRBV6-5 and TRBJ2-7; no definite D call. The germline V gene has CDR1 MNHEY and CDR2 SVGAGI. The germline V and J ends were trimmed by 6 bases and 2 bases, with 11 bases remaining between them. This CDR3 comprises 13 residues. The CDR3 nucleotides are TGTGCCAGCAGGCTCCCGGGCACCTACGAGCAGTACTTC. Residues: CASRLPGTYEQYF.

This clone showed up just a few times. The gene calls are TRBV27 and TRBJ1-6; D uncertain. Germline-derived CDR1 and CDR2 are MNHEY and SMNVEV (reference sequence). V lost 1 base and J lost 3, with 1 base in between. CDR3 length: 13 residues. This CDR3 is CASSLYYNSPLHF. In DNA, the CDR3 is TGTGCCAGCAGTTTATACTATAATTCACCCCTCCACTTT.

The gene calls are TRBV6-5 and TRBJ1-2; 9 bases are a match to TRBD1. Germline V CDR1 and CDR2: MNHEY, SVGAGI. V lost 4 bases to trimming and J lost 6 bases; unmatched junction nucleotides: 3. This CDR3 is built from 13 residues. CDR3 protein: CASSFGTGNGYTF. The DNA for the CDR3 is TGTGCCAGCAGTTTCGGGACAGGGAATGGCTACACCTTC.

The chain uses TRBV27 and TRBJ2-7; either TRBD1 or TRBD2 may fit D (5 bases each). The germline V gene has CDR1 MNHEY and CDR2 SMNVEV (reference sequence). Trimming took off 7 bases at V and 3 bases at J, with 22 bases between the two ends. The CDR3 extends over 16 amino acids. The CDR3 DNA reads TGTGCCAGCAAGGAAATTGGGGGACCGGGGAACTACGAGCAGTACTTC. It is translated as CASKEIGGPGNYEQYF.

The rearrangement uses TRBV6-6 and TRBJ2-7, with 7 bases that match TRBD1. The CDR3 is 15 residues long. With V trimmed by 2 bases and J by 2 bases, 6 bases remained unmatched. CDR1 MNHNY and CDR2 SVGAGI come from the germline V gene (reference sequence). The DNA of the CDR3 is TGTGCCAGCAGTTACGCATTTCAGGGGGCCTACGAGCAGTACTTC. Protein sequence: CASSYAFQGAYEQYF.

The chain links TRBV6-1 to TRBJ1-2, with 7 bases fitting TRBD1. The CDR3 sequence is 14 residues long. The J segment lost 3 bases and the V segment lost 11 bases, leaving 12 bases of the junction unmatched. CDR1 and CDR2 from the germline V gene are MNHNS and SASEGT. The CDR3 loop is CASKATGMDYGYTF. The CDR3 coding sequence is TGTGCCTCCAAAGCGACAGGGATGGACTATGGCTACACCTTC.

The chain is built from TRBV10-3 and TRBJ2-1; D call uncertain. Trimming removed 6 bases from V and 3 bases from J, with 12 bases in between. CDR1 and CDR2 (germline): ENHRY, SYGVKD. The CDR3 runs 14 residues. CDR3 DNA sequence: TGTGCCATCAGCACCGGAGCTAGCTACAATGAGCAGTTCTTC. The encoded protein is CAISTGASYNEQFF.

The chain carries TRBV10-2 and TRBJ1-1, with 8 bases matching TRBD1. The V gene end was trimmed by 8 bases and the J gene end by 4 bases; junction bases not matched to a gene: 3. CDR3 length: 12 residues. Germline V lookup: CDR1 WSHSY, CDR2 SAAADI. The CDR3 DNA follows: TGCGCCAGCCAAACAGGGGGCACTGAAGCTTTCTTT. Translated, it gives CASQTGGTEAFF.

The CDR3 here is CASSYSGTQAYEQYF. The CDR3 region has the DNA TGTGCCAGCAGTTACTCCGGGACGCAAGCCTACGAGCAGTACTTC. The chain is built from TRBV6-6 and TRBJ2-7; D is perhaps TRBD1 or TRBD2 (5 bases each). CDR3 size: 15 residues. V lost 0 bases, J lost 2 bases, and 11 bases lay in between. The germline V gene has CDR1 MNHNY and CDR2 SVGAGI (reference sequence).

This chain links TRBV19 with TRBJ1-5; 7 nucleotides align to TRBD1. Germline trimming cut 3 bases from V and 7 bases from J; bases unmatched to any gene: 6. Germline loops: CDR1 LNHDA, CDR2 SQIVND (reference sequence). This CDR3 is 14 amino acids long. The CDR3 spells CASSMENRGQPQHF. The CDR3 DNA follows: TGTGCCAGTAGTATGGAGAACAGGGGACAGCCCCAGCATTTT.

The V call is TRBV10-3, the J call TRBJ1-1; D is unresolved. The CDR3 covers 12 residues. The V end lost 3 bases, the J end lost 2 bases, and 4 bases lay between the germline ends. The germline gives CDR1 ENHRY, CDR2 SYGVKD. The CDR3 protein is CAISDSNTEAFF. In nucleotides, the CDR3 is TGTGCCATCAGTGACTCCAACACTGAAGCTTTCTTT.

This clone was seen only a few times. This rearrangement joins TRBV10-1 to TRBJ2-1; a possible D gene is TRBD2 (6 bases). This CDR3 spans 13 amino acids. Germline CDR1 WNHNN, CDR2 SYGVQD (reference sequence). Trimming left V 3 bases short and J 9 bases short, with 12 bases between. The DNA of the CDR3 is TGCGCCAGCAGTGATTCAAACGGGGGTGAGCAGTTCTTC. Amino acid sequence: CASSDSNGGEQFF.

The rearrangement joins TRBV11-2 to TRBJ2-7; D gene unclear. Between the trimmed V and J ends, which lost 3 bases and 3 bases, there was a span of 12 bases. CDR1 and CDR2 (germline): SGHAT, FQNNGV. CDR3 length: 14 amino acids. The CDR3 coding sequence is TGTGCCAGCAGCTTCTCCCCTATTCACTACGAGCAGTACTTC. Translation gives CASSFSPIHYEQYF.

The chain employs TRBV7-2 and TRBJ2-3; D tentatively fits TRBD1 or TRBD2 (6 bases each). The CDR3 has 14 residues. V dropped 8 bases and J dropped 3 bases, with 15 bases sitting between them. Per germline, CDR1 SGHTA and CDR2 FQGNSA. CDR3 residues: CASSSRGLTDTQYF. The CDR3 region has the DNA TGTGCCAGCTCGTCCCGGGGGCTAACAGATACGCAGTATTTT.

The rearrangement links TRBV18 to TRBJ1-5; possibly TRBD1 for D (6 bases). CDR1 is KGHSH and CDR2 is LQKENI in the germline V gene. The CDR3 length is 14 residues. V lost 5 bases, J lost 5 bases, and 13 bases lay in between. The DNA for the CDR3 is TGTGCCAGCTCAAGTCAGGGGAGAGATCAGCCCCAGCATTTT. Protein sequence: CASSSQGRDQPQHF.

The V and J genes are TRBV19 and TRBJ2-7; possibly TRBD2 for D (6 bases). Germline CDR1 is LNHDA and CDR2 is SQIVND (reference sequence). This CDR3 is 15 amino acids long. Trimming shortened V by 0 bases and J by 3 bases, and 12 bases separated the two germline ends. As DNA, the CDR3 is TGTGCCAGTAGTATAGATGGGGCGGGAATCTACGAGCAGTACTTC. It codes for CASSIDGAGIYEQYF. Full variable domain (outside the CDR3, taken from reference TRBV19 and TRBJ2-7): DGGITQSPKYLFRKEGQNVTLSCEQNLNHDAMYWYRQDPGQGLRLIYYSQIVNDFQKGDIAEGYSVSREKKESFPLTVTSAQKNPTAFYLCASSIDGAGIYEQYFGPGTRLTVT.

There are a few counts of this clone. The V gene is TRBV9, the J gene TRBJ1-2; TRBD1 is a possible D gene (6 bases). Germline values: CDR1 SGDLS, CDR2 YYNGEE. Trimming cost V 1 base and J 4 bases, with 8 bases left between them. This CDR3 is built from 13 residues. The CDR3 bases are TGTGCCAGCAGCGTACAGGGGAGCTATGGCTACACCTTC. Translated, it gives CASSVQGSYGYTF.

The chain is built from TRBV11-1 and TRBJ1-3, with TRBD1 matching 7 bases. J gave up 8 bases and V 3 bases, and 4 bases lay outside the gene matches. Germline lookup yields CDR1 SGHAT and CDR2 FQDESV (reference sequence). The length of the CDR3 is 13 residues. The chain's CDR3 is CASSFTGEDTIYF. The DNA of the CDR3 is TGTGCCAGCAGCTTTACAGGGGAGGACACCATATATTTT.